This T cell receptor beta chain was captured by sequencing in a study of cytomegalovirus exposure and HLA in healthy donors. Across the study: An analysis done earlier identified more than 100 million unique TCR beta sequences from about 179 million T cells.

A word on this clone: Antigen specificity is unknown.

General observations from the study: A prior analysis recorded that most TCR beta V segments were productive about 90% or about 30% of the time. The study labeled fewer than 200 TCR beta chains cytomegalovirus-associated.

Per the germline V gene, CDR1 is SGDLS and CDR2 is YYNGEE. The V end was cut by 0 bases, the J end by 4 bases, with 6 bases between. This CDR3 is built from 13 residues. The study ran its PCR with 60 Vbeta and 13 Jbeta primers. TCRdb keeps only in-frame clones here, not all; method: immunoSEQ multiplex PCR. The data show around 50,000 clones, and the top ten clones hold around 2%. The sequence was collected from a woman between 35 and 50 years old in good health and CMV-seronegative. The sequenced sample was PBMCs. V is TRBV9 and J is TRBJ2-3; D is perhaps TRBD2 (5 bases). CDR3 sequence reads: CASSVEGADTQYF. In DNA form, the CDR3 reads TGTGCCAGCAGCGTAGAGGGAGCAGATACGCAGTATTTT.